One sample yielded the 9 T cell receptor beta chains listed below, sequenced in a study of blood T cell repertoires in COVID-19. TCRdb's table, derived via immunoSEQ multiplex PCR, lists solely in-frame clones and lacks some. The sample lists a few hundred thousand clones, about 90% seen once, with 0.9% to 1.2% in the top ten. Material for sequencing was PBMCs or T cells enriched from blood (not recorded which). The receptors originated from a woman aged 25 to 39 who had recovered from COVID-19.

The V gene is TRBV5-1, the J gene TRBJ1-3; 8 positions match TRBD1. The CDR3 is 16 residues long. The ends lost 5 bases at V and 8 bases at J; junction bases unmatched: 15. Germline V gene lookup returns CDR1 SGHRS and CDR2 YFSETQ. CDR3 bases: TGCGCCAGCAGTCGGGACCTTGGGACAGGTTGGGACACCATATATTTT. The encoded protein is CASSRDLGTGWDTIYF. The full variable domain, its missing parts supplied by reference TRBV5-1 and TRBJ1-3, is KAGVTQTPRYLIKTRGQQVTLSCSPISGHRSVSWYQQTPGQGLQFLFEYFSETQRNKGNFPGRFSGRQFSNSRSEMNVSTLELGDSALYLCASSRDLGTGWDTIYFGEGSWLTVV.

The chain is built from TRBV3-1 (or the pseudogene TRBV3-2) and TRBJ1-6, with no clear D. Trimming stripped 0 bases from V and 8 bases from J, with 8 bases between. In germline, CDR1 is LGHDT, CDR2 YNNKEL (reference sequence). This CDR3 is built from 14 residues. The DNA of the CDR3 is TGTGCCAGCAGCCAAGATCTATCTTATTCACCCCTCCACTTT. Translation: CASSQDLSYSPLHF.

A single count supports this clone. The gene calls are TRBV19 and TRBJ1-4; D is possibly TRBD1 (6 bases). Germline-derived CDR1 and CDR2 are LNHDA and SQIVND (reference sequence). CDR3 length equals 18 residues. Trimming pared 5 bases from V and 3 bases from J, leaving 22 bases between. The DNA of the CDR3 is TGTGCCAGTAGTCGGACCCGACAGGCCTCCTCTTCTAATGAAAAACTGTTTTTT. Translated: CASSRTRQASSSNEKLFF.

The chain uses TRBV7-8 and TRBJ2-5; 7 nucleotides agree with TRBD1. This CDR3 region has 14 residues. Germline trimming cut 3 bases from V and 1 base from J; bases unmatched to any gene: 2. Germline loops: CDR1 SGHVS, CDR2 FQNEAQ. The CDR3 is CASSFRDSQETQYF. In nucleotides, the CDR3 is TGTGCCAGCAGCTTCCGGGACAGCCAAGAGACCCAGTACTTC.

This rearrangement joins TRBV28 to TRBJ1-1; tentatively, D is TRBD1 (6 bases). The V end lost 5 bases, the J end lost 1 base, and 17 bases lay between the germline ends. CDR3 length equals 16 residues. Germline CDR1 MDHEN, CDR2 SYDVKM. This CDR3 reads CASSHRVRAGNTEAFF. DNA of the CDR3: TGTGCCAGCAGTCACAGGGTCCGCGCGGGGAACACTGAAGCTTTCTTT.

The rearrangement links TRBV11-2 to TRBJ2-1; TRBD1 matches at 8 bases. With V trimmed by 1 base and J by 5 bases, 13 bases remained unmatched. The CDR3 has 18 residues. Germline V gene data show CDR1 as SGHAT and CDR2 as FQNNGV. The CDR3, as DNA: TGTGCCAGCAGCTTAGTACCCTATCCGGGACAGGAGAACAATGAGCAGTTCTTC. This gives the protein CASSLVPYPGQENNEQFF.

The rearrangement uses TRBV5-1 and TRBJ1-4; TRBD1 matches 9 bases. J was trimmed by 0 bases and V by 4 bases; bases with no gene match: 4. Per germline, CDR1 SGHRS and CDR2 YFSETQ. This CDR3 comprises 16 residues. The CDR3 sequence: CASSKGQGATNEKLFF. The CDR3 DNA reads TGCGCCAGCAGCAAGGGACAGGGAGCAACTAATGAAAAACTGTTTTTT.

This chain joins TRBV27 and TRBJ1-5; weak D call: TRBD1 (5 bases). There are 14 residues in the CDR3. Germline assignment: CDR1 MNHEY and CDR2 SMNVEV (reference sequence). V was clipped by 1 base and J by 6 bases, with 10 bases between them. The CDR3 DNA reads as TGTGCCAGCAGTTTATGGGGGAGGGGTCAGCCCCAGCATTTT. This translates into CASSLWGRGQPQHF.

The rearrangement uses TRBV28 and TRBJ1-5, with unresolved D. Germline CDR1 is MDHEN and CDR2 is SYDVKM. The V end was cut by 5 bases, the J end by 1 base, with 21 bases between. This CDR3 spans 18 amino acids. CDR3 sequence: CASSKQWAEGWSNQPQHF. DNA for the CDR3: TGTGCCAGCAGTAAACAATGGGCGGAGGGTTGGAGCAATCAGCCCCAGCATTTT. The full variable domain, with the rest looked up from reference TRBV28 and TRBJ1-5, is DVKVTQSSRYLVKRTGEKVFLECVQDMDHENMFWYRQDPGLGLRLIYFSYDVKMKEKGDIPEGYSVSREKKERFSLILESASTNQTSMYLCASSKQWAEGWSNQPQHFGDGTRLSIL.